This is a list of T cell receptor beta chains from one sample in a study of blood T cell repertoires in COVID-19. Only in-frame clones appear in the TCRdb table, and some are missing; sequencing was by immunoSEQ multiplex PCR. There are under 150,000 clones in the sample; more than 80% occur only once, and around 6% lies in the top ten. Material: peripheral blood. The receptors were sampled from a woman aged 55-70 years with COVID-19, enrolled during active disease. CDR3s include the opening cysteine and the closing phenylalanine or tryptophan. The D gene is left open where the match is weak.

j_call: TRBJ1-4
v_call: TRBV9
d_call: -
cdr3_nt: TGTGCCAGCAGCGTAGGTCCCCAAGACTTGGGTGAAAAACTGTTTTTT
cdr3_aa: CASSVGPQDLGEKLFF

j_call: TRBJ2-3
v_call: TRBV9
d_call: TRBD2
cdr3_nt: TGTGCCAGCAGCGTAGGGACGGGGGGGTTCGCAGATACGCAGTATTTT
cdr3_aa: CASSVGTGGFADTQYF

j_call: TRBJ1-6
v_call: TRBV6-6
d_call: -
cdr3_nt: TGTGCCAGCAGTTACAACGGGGGGAGGGATTCACCCCTCCACTTT
cdr3_aa: CASSYNGGRDSPLHF

j_call: TRBJ1-5
v_call: TRBV2
d_call: TRBD1
cdr3_nt: TGTGCCAGCAGTGAATCAGGGGGTGGAAATCAGCCCCAGCATTTT
cdr3_aa: CASSESGGGNQPQHF

j_call: TRBJ2-3
v_call: TRBV14
d_call: -
cdr3_nt: TGTGCCAGCAGCCAAGTAATCACAGATACGCAGTATTTT
cdr3_aa: CASSQVITDTQYF

j_call: TRBJ1-2
v_call: TRBV6-5
d_call: -
cdr3_nt: TGTGCCAGCAGTCCCCAGGCAGGGTTCAGCTATGGCTACACCTTC
cdr3_aa: CASSPQAGFSYGYTF

j_call: TRBJ1-2
v_call: TRBV5-1
d_call: -
cdr3_nt: TGCGCCAGCAGCTTGGGAGGCGTTTCGATCTATGGCTACACCTTC
cdr3_aa: CASSLGGVSIYGYTF

j_call: TRBJ1-1
v_call: TRBV7-9
d_call: TRBD1
cdr3_nt: TGTGCCAGCAGCTTAGTCGCAGGGGGAGCTTTCTTT
cdr3_aa: CASSLVAGGAFF

j_call: TRBJ1-1
v_call: TRBV7-3
d_call: -
cdr3_nt: TGTGCCAGCAGCTCGTTAGGGGCTCCCAACACTGAAGCTTTCTTT
cdr3_aa: CASSSLGAPNTEAFF

j_call: TRBJ2-7
v_call: TRBV7-2
d_call: TRBD2
cdr3_nt: TGTGCCAGCAGCTTAGGTAGCGGGGGGTCCTACGAGCAGTACTTC
cdr3_aa: CASSLGSGGSYEQYF